The 26 T cell receptor beta chains listed next were all sequenced from one sample in a study of T cells after somatic rescue of genetic block (dated by TCRdb to the early 2020s). Libraries were built with the immunoSEQ multiplex PCR assay. TCRdb took this table from immuneACCESS and kept in-frame rearrangements with V and J called. Such tables lack part of the clones; where checked against another copy, unresolved V genes explain under half of the gap, and the rest is unexplained. Counted in this sample were fewer than 15,000 clones; approximately 72% of them appeared once. The ten largest make up 14% of the sample. The sequenced material came from peripheral blood mononuclear cells (PBMCs). The receptor source for this set is a boy younger than 18.

This sequence joins TRBV19 and TRBJ2-2, with D tentatively TRBD1 (5 bases). CDR1 and CDR2 (germline): LNHDA, SQIVND (reference sequence). This CDR3 contains 14 residues. V lost 1 base and J 4 bases, leaving 7 bases between the germline ends. The CDR3 coding sequence is TGTGCCAGTAGTATAGCAGGGATCACCGGGGAGCTGTTTTTT. Translating gives CASSIAGITGELFF.

This chain connects TRBV2 to TRBJ1-2; 10 bases agree with TRBD1. The germline gives CDR1 SNHLY, CDR2 FYNNEI. There are 15 residues in the CDR3. V trimming: 7 bases; J trimming: 2 bases; junction bases outside the gene matches: 7. This CDR3 reads CASNRQGALNYGYTF. As DNA, the CDR3 is TGTGCCAGCAACCGACAGGGGGCGCTGAACTATGGCTACACCTTC.

This clone was seen only a few times. V gene TRBV25-1 combines with J gene TRBJ1-1, with D possibly matching TRBD1 (5 bases). The V and J ends lost 4 bases and 3 bases respectively, with 6 bases between them. Germline loops: CDR1 MGHDK, CDR2 SYGVNS. The CDR3 has 12 amino acids. The CDR3 loop is CASSAGYTEAFF. CDR3 DNA sequence: TGTGCCAGCAGTGCAGGGTACACTGAAGCTTTCTTT.

This chain connects TRBV14 to TRBJ2-6; 11 bases line up with TRBD1. Germline CDR1 reads SGHDN; CDR2 reads FVKESK. The CDR3 totals 18 residues. The V and J ends lost 2 bases and 0 bases, in that order; junction bases with no gene match: 3. DNA of the CDR3: TGTGCCAGCAGCCAATGGACAGGGGGCGTCTCTGGGGCCAACGTCCTGACTTTC. Protein product: CASSQWTGGVSGANVLTF.

Only a few counts were recorded for this clone. The chain carries TRBV19 and TRBJ2-6; 8 positions match TRBD1. Germline assignment: CDR1 LNHDA and CDR2 SQIVND (reference sequence). The CDR3 is 17 residues long. The J segment lost 2 bases and the V segment lost 3 bases, leaving 6 bases of the junction unmatched. The CDR3 nucleotides are TGTGCCAGTAGTATCAGGCAGGGGGCAACTGGGGCCAACGTCCTGACTTTC. Translated, it gives CASSIRQGATGANVLTF.

The chain joins TRBV19 to TRBJ2-6; maybe TRBD1 (5 bases). V was clipped by 3 bases and J by 1 base, with 10 bases between them. CDR1 LNHDA and CDR2 SQIVND come from the germline V gene (reference sequence). This CDR3 is built from 16 residues. The CDR3 bases are TGTGCCAGTAGTATGGCGAGGACATCTGGGGCCAACGTCCTGACTTTC. It codes for CASSMARTSGANVLTF.

This clone showed up just a few times. The chain recombines TRBV10-3 with TRBJ1-2; 8 positions match TRBD1. Germline trimming cut 1 base from V and 6 bases from J; bases unmatched to any gene: 7. This CDR3 is 15 amino acids long. CDR1 is ENHRY, CDR2 SYGVKD, per germline. CDR3 in DNA: TGTGCCATCAGTGAGTTCGGACAGGGCCGGGATGGCTACACCTTC. It encodes CAISEFGQGRDGYTF.

V usage is TRBV27 and J usage is TRBJ2-2, with 9 bases identical to TRBD1. The CDR3 has 15 amino acids. Germline V gene sequence: CDR1 MNHEY, CDR2 SMNVEV (reference sequence). The V gene end was trimmed by 6 bases and the J gene end by 5 bases; junction bases not matched to a gene: 7. Here the CDR3 reads CASSPTGGWTGELFF. CDR3 bases: TGTGCCAGCAGCCCGACAGGGGGGTGGACCGGGGAGCTGTTTTTT.

The chain recombines TRBV29-1 with TRBJ2-1; D unclear. Germline CDR1 and CDR2: SQVTM and ANQGSEA. This CDR3 spans 11 amino acids. V gave up 3 bases and J gave up 7 bases, with 7 bases separating them. The CDR3 sequence is CSVDAWNEQFF. CDR3 coding DNA: TGCAGCGTTGACGCCTGGAATGAGCAGTTCTTC.

The V gene is TRBV5-1, the J gene TRBJ1-4, with D possibly being TRBD1 (5 bases). The CDR3 spans 14 residues. V was shortened by 3 bases and J by 8 bases, with 14 bases between the two germline ends. Germline CDR1 and CDR2: SGHRS and YFSETQ. CDR3 sequence reads: CASSWGNRQEKLFF. The CDR3 DNA follows: TGCGCCAGCAGCTGGGGGAACAGACAAGAAAAACTGTTTTTT.

The chain links TRBV18 to TRBJ1-2; D unresolved. This CDR3 is 14 amino acids long. The V and J ends lost 3 bases and 0 bases respectively, with 8 bases between them. Germline CDR1 is KGHSH and CDR2 is LQKENI. The CDR3 loop reads CASSPNQANYGYTF. The CDR3 nucleotides read TGTGCCAGCTCACCGAACCAGGCTAACTATGGCTACACCTTC.

V and J are TRBV2 and TRBJ2-2; D is undetermined. The V gene lost 8 bases and the J gene lost 1 base, with 8 bases spanning the gap. This CDR3 has 13 residues. CDR1 is SNHLY, CDR2 FYNNEI, per germline. The CDR3: CASEKQNTGELFF. For the CDR3, the DNA is TGTGCCAGCGAAAAGCAGAACACCGGGGAGCTGTTTTTT.

By its share, this clone is medium-sized. The chain has TRBV5-4 and TRBJ2-3; 7 nucleotides line up with TRBD2. The CDR3 length is 16 residues. Germline lookup yields CDR1 SGHNT and CDR2 YYREEE (reference sequence). The ends lost 4 bases at V and 6 bases at J; junction bases unmatched: 14. DNA of the CDR3: TGTGCCAGCAGCCTCGGGGGGAGGGCCCCATCGGATACGCAGTATTTT. This codes for CASSLGGRAPSDTQYF.

This clone was recorded only once. V usage is TRBV11-1 and J usage is TRBJ1-5; D ambiguous. V was clipped by 5 bases and J by 1 base, with 9 bases between them. This CDR3 has 14 residues. Germline CDR1 SGHAT, CDR2 FQDESV (reference sequence). The DNA for the CDR3 is TGTGCCAGCAGCCCTTGGGGAAGCAATCAGCCCCAGCATTTT. Translation gives CASSPWGSNQPQHF.

J is TRBJ2-1 and V is TRBV7-8; the D gene is possibly TRBD2 (6 bases). The CDR3 runs to 16 residues. V dropped 1 base and J dropped 3 bases, with 13 bases sitting between them. Germline V gene lookup returns CDR1 SGHVS and CDR2 FQNEAQ. The CDR3 nucleotides are TGTGCCAGCAGCTTAGAATACTCCGGGGGCTACAATGAGCAGTTCTTC. Its protein product is CASSLEYSGGYNEQFF. The whole variable domain, remainder taken from reference TRBV7-8 and TRBJ2-1, is GAGVSQSPRYKVAKRGQDVALRCDPISGHVSLFWYQQALGQGPEFLTYFQNEAQLDKSGLPSDRFFAERPEGSVSTLKIQRTQQEDSAVYLCASSLEYSGGYNEQFFGPGTRLTVL.

This sequence joins TRBV5-4 and TRBJ2-7; D possibly corresponds to TRBD1 (7 bases). CDR1 and CDR2 from the germline V gene are SGHNT and YYREEE (reference sequence). The CDR3 has 16 amino acids. V dropped 7 bases and J dropped 7 bases, with 27 bases sitting between them. CDR3 protein: CASYSIGGGLSGEQYF. DNA of the CDR3: TGTGCCAGCTACTCGATCGGAGGGGGCCTATCTGGGGAGCAGTACTTC.

V is TRBV27 and J is TRBJ2-7, with D perhaps TRBD1 (6 bases). Germline CDR1 and CDR2: MNHEY and SMNVEV (reference sequence). The CDR3 length is 14 residues. With 4 bases removed from V and 3 bases from J, the gap between germline ends came to 13 bases. CDR3 in amino acids: CASSYRTEGYEQYF. The CDR3 region has the DNA TGTGCCAGCAGTTATAGGACAGAGGGCTACGAGCAGTACTTC.

This sequence joins TRBV19 and TRBJ1-5; TRBD1 might be the D (5 bases). This CDR3 is 13 amino acids long. Trimming took 6 bases from V and 5 from J, leaving 11 bases between them. The germline V gene has CDR1 LNHDA and CDR2 SQIVND (reference sequence). Here the CDR3 DNA reads TGTGCCAGTAGCTTACAGGCTTATCAGCCCCAGCATTTT. Protein sequence: CASSLQAYQPQHF.

V gene TRBV6-5 combines with J gene TRBJ2-1; D possibly corresponds to TRBD1 (6 bases). The CDR3 has 14 amino acids. Germline assignment: CDR1 MNHEY and CDR2 SVGAGI. V was cut by 3 bases and J by 7 bases, with 13 bases left in between. The CDR3, as DNA: TGTGCCAGCAGTTATTTCCAGGGGACGAATGAGCAGTTCTTC. This sequence encodes CASSYFQGTNEQFF.

The V call is TRBV6-1, the J call TRBJ2-3; TRBD1 matches at 10 bases. The CDR3 totals 16 residues. V shed 0 bases and J 3 bases; nucleotides not matched to a gene: 3. Looked up from germline, CDR1 is MNHNS and CDR2 is SASEGT. Here the CDR3 DNA reads TGTGCCAGCAGTGAAGCGGACAGGGGGGGGACAGATACGCAGTATTTT. Translation gives CASSEADRGGTDTQYF.

This clone was picked up one time. V gene TRBV9 combines with J gene TRBJ1-1, with 7 nucleotides matching TRBD1. The CDR3 runs 14 residues. V gave up 3 bases and J gave up 6 bases; unmatched junction bases: 8. The germline gives CDR1 SGDLS, CDR2 YYNGEE. CDR3 coding DNA: TGTGCCAGCAGCGACCCCCCACAGGGGTCTGAAGCTTTCTTT. Its protein product is CASSDPPQGSEAFF. The full variable domain, in which reference TRBV9 and TRBJ1-1 provide the parts outside the CDR3, is DSGVTQTPKHLITATGQRVTLRCSPRSGDLSVYWYQQSLDQGLQFLIQYYNGEERAKGNILERFSAQQFPDLHSELNLSSLELGDSALYFCASSDPPQGSEAFFGQGTRLTVV.

V and J are TRBV7-9 and TRBJ2-5; TRBD1 agrees at 8 bases. After removal of 2 bases from V and 4 bases from J, the junction contained 3 bases not matched to a gene. Germline values: CDR1 SEHNR, CDR2 FQNEAQ (reference sequence). There are 14 residues in the CDR3. The CDR3 DNA reads TGTGCCAGCAGCTTACAGGGGGCTGGAGAGACCCAGTACTTC. Encoded protein: CASSLQGAGETQYF.

The DNA for the CDR3 is TGTGCCAGTAGTATAGTAAGAGGTGAGCTAGGACAGGGGAAGAACACCGGGGAGCTGTTTTTT. This codes for CASSIVRGELGQGKNTGELFF. The rearrangement links TRBV19 to TRBJ2-2, with 9 nucleotides matching TRBD1. Trimming at V came to 1 base and at J to 1 base, leaving 16 bases not matched to a gene. CDR1 LNHDA and CDR2 SQIVND come from the germline V gene (reference sequence). CDR3 length: 21 amino acids.

The gene calls are TRBV9 and TRBJ2-7; D unclear. Trimming shortened V by 0 bases and J by 3 bases, and 7 bases separated the two germline ends. Germline CDR1 reads SGDLS; CDR2 reads YYNGEE. CDR3 length: 13 residues. CDR3 in amino acids: CASSVGPIYEQYF. CDR3 sequence (DNA): TGTGCCAGCAGCGTAGGCCCCATCTACGAGCAGTACTTC.

The chain links TRBV28 to TRBJ1-2; 9 bases map to TRBD1. Germline values: CDR1 MDHEN, CDR2 SYDVKM. V lost 7 bases, J lost 6 bases, and 6 bases stayed unmatched. The CDR3 has 13 amino acids. CDR3 sequence: CASINDRGDGYTF. CDR3 sequence (DNA): TGTGCCAGCATTAACGACAGGGGGGATGGCTACACCTTC.

This clone showed up just a few times. The V gene is TRBV7-3, the J gene TRBJ2-3; 7 bases are shared with TRBD1. The CDR3 spans 16 residues. V was pared by 4 bases and J by 2 bases, with 9 bases of the junction left unmatched. Germline V gene data show CDR1 as SGHTA and CDR2 as FQGTGA. CDR3 nucleotide sequence: TGTGCCAGCAGCTCCCGGGACAGAGGGTTCACAGATACGCAGTATTTT. It is translated as CASSSRDRGFTDTQYF.